This T cell receptor beta chain was recorded in a study of shared clonotypes between healthy human individuals. TCRdb's table, derived via immunoSEQ multiplex PCR, lists solely in-frame clones and lacks some. Of 950,000 to 1,100,000 clones listed, approximately 80% are singletons. Overall study findings and caveats: Specimens sampled were limited to blood, with tissue repertoires likely differing. It was the non-shared clonotypes that had lower generation probabilities than clonotypes shared by all four donors. Naive subsets generally had larger estimated richness than memory subsets. Measured sharing among donors was expected to vary with sequencing depth.

Many counts were recorded for this clone. Its target is unknown. This CDR3 has 14 amino acids. The V end was cut by 4 bases, the J end by 5 bases, with 12 bases between. Germline loops: CDR1 ENHRY, CDR2 SYGVKD. Sequenced sample: memory CD4+ T cells from PBMCs. The subset is: CD45RA-negative fraction. This rearrangement joins TRBV10-3 to TRBJ1-5, with TRBD1 as a possible D gene (6 bases). This TCR was recovered from a man aged 18-30 years in good health. Some clones in this sample may be carry-over from other donors' samples. The CDR3 DNA follows: TGTGCCATCAGTGGCACAGGGCGGGATCAGCCCCAGCATTTT. This translates into CAISGTGRDQPQHF.